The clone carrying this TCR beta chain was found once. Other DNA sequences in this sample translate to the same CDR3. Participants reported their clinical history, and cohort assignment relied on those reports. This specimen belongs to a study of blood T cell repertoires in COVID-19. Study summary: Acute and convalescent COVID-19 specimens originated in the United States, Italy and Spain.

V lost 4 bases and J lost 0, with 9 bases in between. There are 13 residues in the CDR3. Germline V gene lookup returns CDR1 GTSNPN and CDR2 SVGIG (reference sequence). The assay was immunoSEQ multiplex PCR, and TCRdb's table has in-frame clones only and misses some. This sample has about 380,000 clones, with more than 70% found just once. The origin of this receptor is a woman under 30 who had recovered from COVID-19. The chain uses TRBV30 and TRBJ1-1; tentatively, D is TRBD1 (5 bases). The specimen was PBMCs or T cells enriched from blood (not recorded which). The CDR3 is CAWNRGLNTEAFF. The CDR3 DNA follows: TGTGCCTGGAATAGGGGTTTGAACACTGAAGCTTTCTTT. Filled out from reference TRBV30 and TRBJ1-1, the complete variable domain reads SQTIHQWPATLVQPVGSPLSLECTVEGTSNPNLYWYRQAAGRGLQLLFYSVGIGQISSEVPQNLSASRPQDRQFILSSKKLLLSDSGFYLCAWNRGLNTEAFFGQGTRLTVV.